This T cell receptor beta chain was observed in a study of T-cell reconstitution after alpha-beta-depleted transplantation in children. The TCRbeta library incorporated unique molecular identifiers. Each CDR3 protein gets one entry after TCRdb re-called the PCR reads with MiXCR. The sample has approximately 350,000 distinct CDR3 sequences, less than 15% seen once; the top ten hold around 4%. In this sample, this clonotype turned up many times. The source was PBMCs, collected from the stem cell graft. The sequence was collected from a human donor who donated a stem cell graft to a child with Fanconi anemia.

In DNA form, the CDR3 reads TGTGCCAGCAGCTTGACTAGCGGACTTTACAATGAGCAGTTCTTC. This sequence encodes CASSLTSGLYNEQFF. The rearrangement links TRBV5-4 to TRBJ2-1, with TRBD2 matching 8 bases. This CDR3 contains 15 residues. Germline-derived CDR1 and CDR2 are SGHNT and YYREEE (reference sequence). The V gene end was trimmed by 1 base and the J gene end by 4 bases; junction bases not matched to a gene: 4.